This T cell receptor (beta chain) was captured by sequencing in a study of cytomegalovirus exposure and HLA in healthy donors. The study, taken as a whole, reports: As a later analysis showed, several of the most significant clusters appeared to be linked to common viral pathogens. In vitro assays verified that three CMV-associated chains recognized CMV antigens specifically.

In this sample, this clone turned up once. What it binds is not known. V was shortened by 3 bases and J by 5 bases, with 14 bases between the two germline ends. This CDR3 region has 15 residues. Germline V gene data show CDR1 as KGHSH and CDR2 as LQKENI. PCR used 60 Vbeta primers and 13 Jbeta primers. The assay was immunoSEQ multiplex PCR, and TCRdb's table has in-frame clones only and misses some. This repertoire shows tens of thousands of clones, 75% to 90% found once; its top ten account for about 12%. The chain links TRBV18 to TRBJ1-5, with D maybe TRBD1 (5 bases). The sequencing input was PBMCs. This receptor was identified in a woman aged 25-40 years in good health and CMV-seropositive. This CDR3 is CASSPRDGTDQPQHF. Written as DNA, the CDR3 is TGTGCCAGCTCACCGCGGGACGGTACAGATCAGCCCCAGCATTTT. The complete variable domain, with remaining parts taken from reference TRBV18 and TRBJ1-5, reads NAGVMQNPRHLVRRRGQEARLRCSPMKGHSHVYWYRQLPEEGLKFMVYLQKENIIDESGMPKERFSAEFPKEGPSILRIQQVVRGDSAAYFCASSPRDGTDQPQHFGDGTRLSIL.